This T cell receptor beta chain was captured by sequencing in a study of shared clonotypes between healthy human individuals. Study-level points and caveats: The researchers took only blood, and tissue repertoires probably look different.

Regarding this clone: Antigen specificity is unknown.

This CDR3 is built from 13 residues. V was clipped by 4 bases and J by 8 bases, with 13 bases between them. The germline gives CDR1 SGHNT, CDR2 YYREEE (reference sequence). The assay was immunoSEQ multiplex PCR, and TCRdb's table has in-frame clones only and misses some. The repertoire holds about 2.3 million clones, with 85% to 95% as singletons. Healthy HIV-negative adults without recent acute infections or vaccinations served as donors. The chain couples TRBV5-4 to TRBJ1-3, with D hard to call. The sample was naive CD4+ T cells from PBMCs. Subset in this sample: CD45RA+ positively selected. This TCR was recovered from a man aged 18 to 30 in good health. Some clones in this sample may be carry-over from other donors' samples. This chain's CDR3 is CASSPNTRDTIYF. For the CDR3, the DNA is TGTGCCAGCAGCCCAAACACAAGGGACACCATATATTTT.